The present TCR beta chain was sequenced within a study of blood T cell repertoires in COVID-19. Background on the study: The analysed material was cDNA or gDNA that came from T cells, B-cell-depleted T cells, or PBMCs.

The germline CDR1 and CDR2 sequences are SGHNT and YYREEE (reference sequence). CDR3 size: 15 residues. V shed 4 bases, J shed 3 bases, and the junction held 8 bases outside the gene matches. The repertoire was sequenced with immunoSEQ multiplex PCR; TCRdb's copy has only in-frame clones and lacks some. The table includes 35,000 to 45,000 clones, 70% to 90% detected once. This clonotype originated in a man aged 50-60 years with active COVID-19. This chain joins TRBV5-4 and TRBJ2-3, with TRBD2 matching over 7 bases. Input material: peripheral blood. The CDR3 sequence is CASSPPGGFTDTQYF. The CDR3 bases are TGTGCCAGCAGCCCCCCGGGAGGCTTTACAGATACGCAGTATTTT.